Given below is one TCR beta chain in context. Its cognate antigen is unknown. The data derive from a study of a mutant IDH1 vaccine in newly diagnosed glioma. Background on the study: The start of vaccination came 4-6 weeks after radiotherapy alone, or with temozolomide cycles.

Assay: immunoSEQ multiplex PCR; the TCRdb copy retains only in-frame clones and omits some. The table lists tens of thousands of clones, around 84% of them singletons. The sample's time point: week 23, last vaccination. In every dose of vaccine, 300 ug of mutant IDH1 20-mer peptide was given alongside topical imiquimod. V lost 7 bases and J 0 bases, leaving 5 bases between the germline ends. This CDR3 has 12 amino acids. CDR1 SGHRS and CDR2 YFSETQ come from the germline V gene. The J gene is TRBJ1-3, the V gene TRBV5-1; the D is unclear. Material: PBMCs, obtained from a glioma patient whose treatment included an IDH1 peptide vaccine. This sequence was found in a young man with glioma. CDR3 in amino acids: CASHDSGNTIYF. CDR3 in DNA: TGCGCCAGCCACGACTCTGGAAACACCATATATTTT.